This T cell receptor (beta chain) was sequenced during a study of blood T cell repertoires in COVID-19. The table came from immunoSEQ multiplex PCR; TCRdb's copy has only in-frame clones and leaves some out. The sample gives approximately 300,000 clones, just under 90% of which show up once; 6% to 8% is in the top ten. The CDR3 length is 19 residues. With 0 bases clipped from V and 0 bases from J, the junction kept 11 bases outside the gene matches. CDR1 and CDR2 from the germline V gene are SGHKS and YYEKEE (reference sequence). The specimen was peripheral blood. The clonotype was recovered from a woman aged 50 to 60 with COVID-19, enrolled during active disease. The chain recombines TRBV5-5 with TRBJ1-5; 8 nucleotides match TRBD1. The CDR3, as DNA: TGTGCCAGCAGCTTGGGTGGGACAGGCCCCACTTATAGCAATCAGCCCCAGCATTTT. Translated: CASSLGGTGPTYSNQPQHF.